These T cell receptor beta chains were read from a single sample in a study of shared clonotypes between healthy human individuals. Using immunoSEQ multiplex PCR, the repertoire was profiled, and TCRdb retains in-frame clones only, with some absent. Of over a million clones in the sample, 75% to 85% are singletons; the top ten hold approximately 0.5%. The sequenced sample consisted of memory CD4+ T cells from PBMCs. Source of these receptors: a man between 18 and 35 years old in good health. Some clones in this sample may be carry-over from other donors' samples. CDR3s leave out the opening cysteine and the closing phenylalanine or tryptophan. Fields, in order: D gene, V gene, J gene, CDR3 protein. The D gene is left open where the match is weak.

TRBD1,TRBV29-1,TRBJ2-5,SVRTGQETQY
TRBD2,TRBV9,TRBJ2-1,ASSPRETPYNEQF
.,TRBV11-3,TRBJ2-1,ASSAGTFNEQF
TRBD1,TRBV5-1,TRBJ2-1,ASSLYAGTGSYNEQF
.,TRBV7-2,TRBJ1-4,ASSPVRTVNEKLF
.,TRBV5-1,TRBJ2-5,ASSFFISSWRETQY
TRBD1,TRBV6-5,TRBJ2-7,ASSYLGGVEQY
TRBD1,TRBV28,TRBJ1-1,ASRSGQGAFTEAF
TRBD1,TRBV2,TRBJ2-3,ASSGQPLTDTQY
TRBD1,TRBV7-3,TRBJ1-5,ASSPHGDSLNYSNQPQH
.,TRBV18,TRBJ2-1,ASSQNHRNEQF
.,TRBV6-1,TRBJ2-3,ASSATPTDTQY
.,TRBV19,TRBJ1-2,ASRTQGGGYYGYT
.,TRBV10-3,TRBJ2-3,AAGTTSTDTQY
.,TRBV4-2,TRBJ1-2,ASRDRAGRSYGYT
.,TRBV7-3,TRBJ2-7,ASSLSRAESYEQY
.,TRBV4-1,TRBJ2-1,ASSQPLGLYNEQF
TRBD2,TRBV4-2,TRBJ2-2,ASSQEASGNTGELF
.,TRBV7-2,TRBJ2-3,ASSLGDRSRGWGDTQY
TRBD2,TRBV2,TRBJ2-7,ASSLSSGASYEQY
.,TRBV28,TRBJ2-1,ASSLRAGGANEQF
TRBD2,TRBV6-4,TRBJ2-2,ASSDSREGTGELF
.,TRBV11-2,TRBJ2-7,ASSQLGRELSSYEQY
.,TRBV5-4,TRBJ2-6,ASSGTVSSGANVLT
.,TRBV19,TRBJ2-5,ASSIGGAQETQY
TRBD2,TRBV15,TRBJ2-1,ATSRGSSGNPNEQF
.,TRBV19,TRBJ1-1,ASTSGRGAVNTEAF
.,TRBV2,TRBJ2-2,ASSIGWNTGELF
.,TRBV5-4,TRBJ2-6,ASSGGGASGANVLT
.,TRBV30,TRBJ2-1,AWSPSGGEQF
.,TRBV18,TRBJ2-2,ASSPFKAGELF
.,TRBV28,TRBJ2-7,ASSLGGSYEQY
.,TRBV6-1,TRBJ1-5,ASSESGLNQPQH
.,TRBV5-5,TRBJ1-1,ASSLRPGSGAQTEAF
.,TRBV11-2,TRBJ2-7,ASSLDLAPPYEQY
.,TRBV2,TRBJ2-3,ASSDPGRISTDTQY
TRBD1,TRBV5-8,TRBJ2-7,ASQGAYEQY
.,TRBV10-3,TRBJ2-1,AISGGTEGINEQF
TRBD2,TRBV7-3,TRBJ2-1,ASSTTAGGKQF
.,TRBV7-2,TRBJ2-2,ASSLVWRARGGELF
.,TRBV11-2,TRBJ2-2,ASIVQGGAGELF